This T cell receptor (beta chain) was profiled in a study of T cell repertoires in cytomegalovirus infection. Whole-study context: Shared public TCR beta signatures pointed to both CMV infection and a matching HLA type. Overall study findings and caveats: Accumulated public TCR beta family frequency recognized individuals carrying CMV together with the relevant HLA. The ex vivo response showed dominance by HLA-C-restricted CMV-specific TCR beta clonotypes.

In this sample, this clonotype turned up many times. The antigen remains undetermined. CDR3 length: 14 residues. The germline gives CDR1 SEHNR, CDR2 FQNEAQ (reference sequence). Trimming took off 5 bases at V and 2 bases at J, with 10 bases between the two ends. TCRdb re-derived calls from the reads in MiXCR, one entry per CDR3 protein. This table has fewer than 350,000 distinct CDR3 sequences, about a sixth appearing once. The TCR was taken from a human donor in good health (CMV status not recorded). Some clones in this sample may be carry-over from other donors' samples. Sequencing was performed on PBMCs. The gene calls are TRBV7-9 and TRBJ1-5; D ambiguous. The CDR3 DNA sequence: TGTGCCAGCAGCGAGTTGGGTGGCAATCAGCCCCAGCATTTT. Residues: CASSELGGNQPQHF.